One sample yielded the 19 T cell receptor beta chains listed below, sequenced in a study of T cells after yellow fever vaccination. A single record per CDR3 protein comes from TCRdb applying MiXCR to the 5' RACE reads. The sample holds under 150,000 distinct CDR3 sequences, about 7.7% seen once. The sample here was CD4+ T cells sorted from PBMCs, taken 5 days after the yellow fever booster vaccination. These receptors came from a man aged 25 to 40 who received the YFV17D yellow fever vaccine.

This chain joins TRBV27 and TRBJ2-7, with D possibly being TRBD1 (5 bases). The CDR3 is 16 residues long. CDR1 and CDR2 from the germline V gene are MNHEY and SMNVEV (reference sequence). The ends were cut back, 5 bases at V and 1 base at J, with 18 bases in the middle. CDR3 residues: CASSRGRTGKSYEQYF. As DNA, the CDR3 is TGTGCCAGCAGTAGGGGTCGGACGGGTAAATCCTACGAGCAGTACTTC.

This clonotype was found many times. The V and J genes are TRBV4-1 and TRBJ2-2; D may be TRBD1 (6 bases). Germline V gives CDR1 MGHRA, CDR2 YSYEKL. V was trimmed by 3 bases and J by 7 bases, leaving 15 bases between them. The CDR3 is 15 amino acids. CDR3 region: CASSQLGQPVGELFF. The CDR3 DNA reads TGCGCCAGCAGCCAGTTAGGACAGCCGGTCGGGGAGCTGTTTTTT.

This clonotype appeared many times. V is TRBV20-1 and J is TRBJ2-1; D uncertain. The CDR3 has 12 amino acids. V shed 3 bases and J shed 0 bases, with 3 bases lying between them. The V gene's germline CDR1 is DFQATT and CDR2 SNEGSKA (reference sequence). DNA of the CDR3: TGCAGTGCTAGTGGCTCCTACAATGAGCAGTTCTTC. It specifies CSASGSYNEQFF.

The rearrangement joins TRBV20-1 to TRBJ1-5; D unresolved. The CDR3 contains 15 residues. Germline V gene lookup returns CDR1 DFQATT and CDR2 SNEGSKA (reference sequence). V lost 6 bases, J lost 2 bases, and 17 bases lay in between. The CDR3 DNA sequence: TGCAGTGCACCGGTCAGGAGTGAGGGCAATCAGCCCCAGCATTTT. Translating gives CSAPVRSEGNQPQHF.

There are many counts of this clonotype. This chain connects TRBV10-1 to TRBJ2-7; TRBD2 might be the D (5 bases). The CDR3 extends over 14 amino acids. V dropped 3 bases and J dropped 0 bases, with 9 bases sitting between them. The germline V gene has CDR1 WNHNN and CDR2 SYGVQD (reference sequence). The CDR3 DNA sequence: TGCGCCAGCAGTGACCAGCGGTTCTCCTACGAGCAGTACTTC. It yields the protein CASSDQRFSYEQYF.

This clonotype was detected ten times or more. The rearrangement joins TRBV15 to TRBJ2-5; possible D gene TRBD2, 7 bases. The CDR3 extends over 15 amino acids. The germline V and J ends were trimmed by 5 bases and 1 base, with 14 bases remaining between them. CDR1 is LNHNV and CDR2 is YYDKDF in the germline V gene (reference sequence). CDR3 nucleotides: TGTGCCACCAGCGGAGGGGGGGCGGGCCAAGAGACCCAGTACTTC. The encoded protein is CATSGGGAGQETQYF.

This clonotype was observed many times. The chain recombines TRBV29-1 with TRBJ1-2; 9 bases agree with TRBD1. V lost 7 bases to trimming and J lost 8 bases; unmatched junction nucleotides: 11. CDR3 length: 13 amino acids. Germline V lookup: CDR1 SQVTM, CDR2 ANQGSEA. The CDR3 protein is CSARRQGGEGYTF. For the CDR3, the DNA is TGCAGCGCGAGGAGACAGGGGGGCGAGGGCTACACCTTC.

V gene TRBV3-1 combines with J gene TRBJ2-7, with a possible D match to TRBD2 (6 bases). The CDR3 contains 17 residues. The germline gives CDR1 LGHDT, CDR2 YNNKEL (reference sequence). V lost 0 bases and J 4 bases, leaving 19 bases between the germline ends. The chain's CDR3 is CASSQDAGYLPPYEQYF. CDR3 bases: TGTGCCAGCAGCCAAGATGCGGGATACCTCCCCCCTTACGAGCAGTACTTC.

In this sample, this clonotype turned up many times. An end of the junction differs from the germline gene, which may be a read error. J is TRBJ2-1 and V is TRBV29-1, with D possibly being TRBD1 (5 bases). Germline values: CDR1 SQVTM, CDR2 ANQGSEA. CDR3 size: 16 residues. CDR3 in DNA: TGCAGCGTCGAAGCTAGGGGCCGTAGCTCCTACAATGAGCAGTTCTTC. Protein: CSVEARGRSSYNEQFF.

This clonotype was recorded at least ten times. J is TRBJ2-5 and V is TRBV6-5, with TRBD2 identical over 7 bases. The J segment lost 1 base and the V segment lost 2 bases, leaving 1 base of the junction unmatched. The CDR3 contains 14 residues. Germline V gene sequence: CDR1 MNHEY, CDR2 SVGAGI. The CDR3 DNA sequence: TGTGCCAGCAGTTACGCGGGGGTCCAAGAGACCCAGTACTTC. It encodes CASSYAGVQETQYF.

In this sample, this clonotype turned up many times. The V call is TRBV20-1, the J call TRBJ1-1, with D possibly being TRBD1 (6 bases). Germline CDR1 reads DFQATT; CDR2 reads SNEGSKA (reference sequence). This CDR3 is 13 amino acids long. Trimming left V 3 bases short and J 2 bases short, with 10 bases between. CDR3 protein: CSASPGANTEAFF. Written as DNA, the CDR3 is TGCAGTGCTAGTCCAGGGGCCAACACTGAAGCTTTCTTT.

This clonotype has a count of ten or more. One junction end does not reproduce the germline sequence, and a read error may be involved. CDR3 protein: CASTSELHF. DNA of the CDR3: TGTGCCAGCACGTCGGAACTCCACTTC. J is TRBJ1-2 and V is TRBV2; unclear D gene. There are 9 residues in the CDR3. Looked up from germline, CDR1 is SNHLY and CDR2 is FYNNEI.

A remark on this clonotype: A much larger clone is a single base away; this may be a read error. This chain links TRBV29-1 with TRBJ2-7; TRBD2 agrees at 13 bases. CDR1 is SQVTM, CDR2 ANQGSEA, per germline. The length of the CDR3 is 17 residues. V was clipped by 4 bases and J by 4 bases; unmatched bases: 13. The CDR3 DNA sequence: TGCAGCGTTGGAGGGGCGGCCGGGACTAGCGGGATGTACGAGCAGTACTTC. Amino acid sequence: CSVGGAAGTSGMYEQYF.

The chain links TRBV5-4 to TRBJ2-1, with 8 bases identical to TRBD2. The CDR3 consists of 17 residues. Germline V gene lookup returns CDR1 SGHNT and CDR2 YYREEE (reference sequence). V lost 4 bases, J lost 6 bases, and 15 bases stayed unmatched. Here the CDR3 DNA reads TGTGCCAGCAGCCCCCGATCGGAAGCGGGAGTAGGCAATGAGCAGTTCTTC. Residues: CASSPRSEAGVGNEQFF.

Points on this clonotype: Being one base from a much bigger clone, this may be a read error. CDR3 residues: CSAHGQGTDTQYF. For the CDR3, the DNA is TGCAGTGCTCATGGACAGGGCACAGATACGCAGTATTTT. The rearrangement links TRBV20-1 to TRBJ2-3, with 7 bases aligning to TRBD1. The germline V gene has CDR1 DFQATT and CDR2 SNEGSKA (reference sequence). V lost 5 bases, J lost 1 base, and 3 bases stayed unmatched. The CDR3 runs to 13 residues.

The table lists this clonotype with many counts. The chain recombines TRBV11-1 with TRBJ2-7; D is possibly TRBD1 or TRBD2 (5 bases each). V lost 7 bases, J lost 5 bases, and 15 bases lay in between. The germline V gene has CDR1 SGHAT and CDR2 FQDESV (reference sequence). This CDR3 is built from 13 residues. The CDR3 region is CASTGTVIDEQYF. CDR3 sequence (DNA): TGTGCCAGCACGGGGACGGTAATCGACGAGCAGTACTTC. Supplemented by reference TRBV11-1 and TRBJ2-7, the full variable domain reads EAEVAQSPRYKITEKSQAVAFWCDPISGHATLYWYRQILGQGPELLVQFQDESVVDDSQLPKDRFSAERLKGVDSTLKIQPAELGDSAMYLCASTGTVIDEQYFGPGTRLTVT.

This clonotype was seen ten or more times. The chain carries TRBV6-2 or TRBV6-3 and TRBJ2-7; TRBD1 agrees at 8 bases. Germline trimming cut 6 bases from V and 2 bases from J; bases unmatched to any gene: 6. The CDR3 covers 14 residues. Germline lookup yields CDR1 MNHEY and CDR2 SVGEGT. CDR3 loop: CASRLETGAYEQYF. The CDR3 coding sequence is TGTGCCAGCAGGCTAGAGACAGGGGCCTACGAGCAGTACTTC.

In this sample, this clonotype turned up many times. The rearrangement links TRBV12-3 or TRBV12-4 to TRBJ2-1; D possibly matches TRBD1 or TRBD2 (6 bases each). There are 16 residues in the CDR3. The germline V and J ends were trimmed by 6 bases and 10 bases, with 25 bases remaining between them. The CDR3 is CASSSGAGRLVGEQFF. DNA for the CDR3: TGTGCCAGCAGCTCAGGGGCCGGGAGACTGGTGGGGGAGCAGTTCTTC.

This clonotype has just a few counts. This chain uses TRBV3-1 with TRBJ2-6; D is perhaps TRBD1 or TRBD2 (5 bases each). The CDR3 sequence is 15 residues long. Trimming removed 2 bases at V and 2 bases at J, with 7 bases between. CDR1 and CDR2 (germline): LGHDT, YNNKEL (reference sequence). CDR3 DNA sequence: TGTGCCAGCAGCCAAAGGGGAGCTGGGGCCAACGTCCTGACTTTC. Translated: CASSQRGAGANVLTF. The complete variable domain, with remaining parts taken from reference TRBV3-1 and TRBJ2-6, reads DTAVSQTPKYLVTQMGNDKSIKCEQNLGHDTMYWYKQDSKKFLKIMFSYNNKELIINETVPNRFSPKSPDKAHLNLHINSLELGDSAVYFCASSQRGAGANVLTFGAGSRLTVL.